The 7 T cell receptor beta chains below were found in one sample sequenced in a study of blood T cell repertoires in COVID-19. Assay: immunoSEQ multiplex PCR; the TCRdb copy retains only in-frame clones and omits some. Of 250,000 to 350,000 clones in the sample, 85% are singletons; the top ten hold roughly 2.7%. The sample taken for sequencing was PBMCs or T cells enriched from blood (not recorded which). The origin of the receptors is a woman aged 45 to 65 who had recovered from COVID-19.

The J gene is TRBJ2-1, the V gene TRBV5-1; 7 bases agree with TRBD1. Germline CDR1 is SGHRS and CDR2 is YFSETQ. V was clipped by 7 bases and J by 14 bases; unmatched bases: 9. The CDR3 totals 11 residues. Here the CDR3 reads CASQVGTDKFF. The DNA for the CDR3 is TGCGCCAGCCAAGTCGGGACAGACAAGTTCTTC.

This sequence joins TRBV11-2 and TRBJ1-3, with 7 nucleotides matching TRBD1. Germline trimming cut 3 bases from V and 4 bases from J; bases unmatched to any gene: 12. The CDR3 totals 17 residues. Germline V lookup: CDR1 SGHAT, CDR2 FQNNGV. The CDR3 loop is CASSLFRAGGAGNTIYF. CDR3 DNA: TGTGCCAGCAGCTTGTTTAGAGCAGGGGGTGCCGGAAACACCATATATTTT.

The gene calls are TRBV24-1 and TRBJ2-7, with D possibly TRBD2 on 5 matching bases. The CDR3 totals 13 residues. V was cut by 4 bases and J by 1 base, with 7 bases left in between. The germline V gene encodes CDR1 KGHDR and CDR2 SFDVKD. CDR3 protein: CATSDGLSYEQYF. In DNA, the CDR3 is TGTGCCACCAGTGACGGACTTTCCTACGAGCAGTACTTC.

This rearrangement joins TRBV20-1 to TRBJ1-2; perhaps TRBD1 as D (5 bases). This CDR3 is 11 amino acids long. The V end was cut by 4 bases, the J end by 6 bases, with 9 bases between. Germline loops: CDR1 DFQATT, CDR2 SNEGSKA (reference sequence). The CDR3 sequence: CSAKSGNGYTF. In DNA form, the CDR3 reads TGCAGTGCTAAGTCAGGGAATGGCTACACCTTC.

This chain connects TRBV13 to TRBJ1-6, with 7 positions matching TRBD1. The V gene end was trimmed by 4 bases and the J gene end by 7 bases; junction bases not matched to a gene: 7. This CDR3 region has 15 residues. CDR1 is PRHDT and CDR2 is FYEKMQ in the germline V gene (reference sequence). The CDR3 coding sequence is TGTGCCAGCAGCTCCAGACAGGGCCTGAATTCACCCCTCCACTTT. This sequence encodes CASSSRQGLNSPLHF.

The chain employs TRBV4-2 and TRBJ2-4; D unresolved. The germline V gene has CDR1 LGHNA and CDR2 YNFKEQ. Trimming removed 0 bases from V and 0 bases from J, with 6 bases in between. This CDR3 comprises 15 residues. This CDR3 reads CASSQDVLAKNIQYF. CDR3 sequence (DNA): TGTGCCAGCAGCCAAGACGTATTAGCCAAAAACATTCAGTACTTC.

The V call is TRBV7-9, the J call TRBJ2-7; weak D call: TRBD1 (5 bases). The germline V and J ends were trimmed by 3 bases and 4 bases, with 13 bases remaining between them. From germline, CDR1 is SEHNR and CDR2 FQNEAQ (reference sequence). This CDR3 is 14 amino acids long. The chain's CDR3 is CASSFGAAQYEQYF. The CDR3 coding sequence is TGTGCCAGCAGCTTTGGGGCGGCCCAATACGAGCAGTACTTC.